This TCR beta chain was sequenced during a study of blood T cell repertoires in COVID-19. Study as a whole: Sites across the United States, Italy and Spain contributed samples from acute and convalescent COVID-19. Sources were T cells, B-cell-depleted T cells, or PBMCs; the material itself was cDNA or gDNA.

TCRdb keeps only in-frame clones here, not all; method: immunoSEQ multiplex PCR. The table lists around 280,000 clones, about nine tenths of them singletons. CDR3 length: 16 residues. CDR1 is SGDLS and CDR2 is YYNGEE in the germline V gene. Trimming at V came to 3 bases and at J to 7 bases, leaving 10 bases not matched to a gene. Sequencing was done on a sample of peripheral blood. The rearrangement links TRBV9 to TRBJ1-6; 7 bases fit TRBD1. This TCR was recovered from a woman in her 30s with COVID-19, enrolled during active disease. The CDR3 bases are TGTGCCAGCAGCGGTAAAGAGGGGGCGCAGAATTCACCCCTCCACTTT. This gives the protein CASSGKEGAQNSPLHF.